Shown below are 16 T cell receptor beta chains from a single sample sequenced in a study of OX40 agonist ivuxolimab in advanced cancers. Sequencing was performed with immunoSEQ multiplex PCR; in TCRdb, only in-frame clones are kept and a portion is missing. There are about 51,000 clones in the sample; about 80% occur only once, and under 2.5% lies in the top ten. Sample: CD4+ or CD8+ T cells sorted from blood, taken in a trial of the OX40 agonist ivuxolimab. These receptors came from an adult with an advanced solid tumor such as melanoma, head and neck, liver or kidney cancer.

The chain recombines TRBV9 with TRBJ2-1, with 8 bases lining up with TRBD1. Looked up from germline, CDR1 is SGDLS and CDR2 is YYNGEE. V trimming: 3 bases; J trimming: 6 bases; junction bases outside the gene matches: 2. CDR3 length: 13 residues. Here the CDR3 reads CASSGGTGNEQFF. CDR3 sequence (DNA): TGTGCCAGCAGCGGCGGGACAGGCAATGAGCAGTTCTTC.

The rearrangement links TRBV7-2 to TRBJ2-2; D unclear. CDR1 and CDR2 (germline): SGHTA, FQGNSA. Trimming shortened V by 5 bases and J by 2 bases, and 3 bases separated the two germline ends. The CDR3 has 12 amino acids. The CDR3 reads CASSPNTGELFF. CDR3 bases: TGTGCCAGCAGCCCCAACACCGGGGAGCTGTTTTTT.

Concerning this clone: At the DNA level, this CDR3 is encoded by other sequences in the same sample as well. The J gene is TRBJ1-1, the V gene TRBV6-5, with no clear D. The germline CDR1 and CDR2 sequences are MNHEY and SVGAGI. The CDR3 has 14 residues. The V and J ends lost 0 bases and 3 bases respectively, with 8 bases between them. CDR3 nucleotides: TGTGCCAGCAGTTACTCGAGCGGGGACACTGAAGCTTTCTTT. This codes for CASSYSSGDTEAFF.

In DNA form, the CDR3 reads TGTGCCAGCAGTCGCTTGGGACTAGCGGGAGGTAACAGTGAGCAGTTCTTC. Protein: CASSRLGLAGGNSEQFF. The J gene is TRBJ2-1, the V gene TRBV28; 15 bases map to TRBD2. This CDR3 spans 17 amino acids. Per germline, CDR1 MDHEN and CDR2 SYDVKM. After removal of 5 bases from V and 9 bases from J, the junction contained 11 bases not matched to a gene.

Written as DNA, the CDR3 is TGTGCCAGCAGCGCCCATGGCGGGAGCACTGAAGCTTTCTTT. Its translation is CASSAHGGSTEAFF. The chain joins TRBV9 to TRBJ1-1; no firm D call. The CDR3 is made up of 14 amino acids. CDR1 SGDLS and CDR2 YYNGEE come from the germline V gene. The V gene lost 3 bases and the J gene lost 4 bases, with 13 bases spanning the gap.

This chain connects TRBV27 to TRBJ2-7; D possibly matches TRBD1 or TRBD2 (5 bases each). The ends were cut back, 5 bases at V and 2 bases at J, with 13 bases in the middle. Germline V gene data show CDR1 as MNHEY and CDR2 as SMNVEV (reference sequence). The CDR3 covers 14 residues. DNA of the CDR3: TGTGCCAGCAGTGGGCCGGGACGAACCTACGAGCAGTACTTC. Its translation is CASSGPGRTYEQYF.

In this sample, this clone turned up a few times. The chain is built from TRBV11-3 and TRBJ2-1; 8 bases line up with TRBD2. V dropped 0 bases and J dropped 4; count of bases not matched to a gene: 11. The CDR3 consists of 18 residues. Per the germline V gene, CDR1 is SGHNT and CDR2 is YENEEA. Here the CDR3 reads CASSLDQSGSAAYNEQFF. For the CDR3, the DNA is TGTGCCAGCAGCTTAGATCAAAGCGGGAGTGCTGCGTACAATGAGCAGTTCTTC.

The V gene is TRBV27, the J gene TRBJ1-4, with TRBD1 matching over 11 bases. Germline values: CDR1 MNHEY, CDR2 SMNVEV (reference sequence). The CDR3 has 17 residues. Losses at the gene ends were 6 bases for V and 6 bases for J; bases not matched to a gene: 12. This CDR3 is CASRPGQGASGDEKLFF. The CDR3, as DNA: TGTGCCAGCAGGCCCGGACAGGGGGCCTCCGGAGATGAAAAACTGTTTTTT.

This rearrangement joins TRBV27 to TRBJ2-1; TRBD1 matches 8 bases. This CDR3 comprises 15 residues. J was trimmed by 7 bases and V by 6 bases; bases with no gene match: 11. The germline V gene encodes CDR1 MNHEY and CDR2 SMNVEV (reference sequence). The CDR3 protein is CASSLRQGSGNEQFF. The CDR3, as DNA: TGTGCCAGCAGCCTCCGACAGGGGAGCGGGAATGAGCAGTTCTTC.

Notes on this clone: Being one base from a much bigger clone, this may be a read error. V and J are TRBV19 and TRBJ1-2; weak D call: TRBD1 (6 bases). The CDR3 is made up of 13 amino acids. Germline V CDR1 and CDR2: LNHDA, SQIVND (reference sequence). The germline V and J ends were trimmed by 4 bases and 8 bases, with 14 bases remaining between them. CDR3 protein: CASSRGQRVGYTF. CDR3 coding DNA: TGTGCCAGTAGTAGAGGACAGAGGGTCGGCTACACCTTC.

This chain uses TRBV5-4 with TRBJ2-3; 12 nucleotides align to TRBD2. This CDR3 is 16 amino acids long. Losses at the gene ends were 7 bases for V and 0 bases for J; bases not matched to a gene: 6. CDR1 and CDR2 from the germline V gene are SGHNT and YYREEE (reference sequence). CDR3 DNA sequence: TGTGCCAGCGGACTAGCGGGATCAACTAGCACAGATACGCAGTATTTT. Translated: CASGLAGSTSTDTQYF.

This clone was picked up a small number of times. The V call is TRBV29-1, the J call TRBJ1-2; D is unclear. The CDR3 is 12 residues long. The germline gives CDR1 SQVTM, CDR2 ANQGSEA. V lost 4 bases and J 3 bases, leaving 9 bases between the germline ends. Here the CDR3 DNA reads TGCAGCGTTGGTGGGCAGGACTATGGCTACACCTTC. It yields the protein CSVGGQDYGYTF.

V usage is TRBV7-9 and J usage is TRBJ1-2; D not resolved. Germline lookup yields CDR1 SEHNR and CDR2 FQNEAQ (reference sequence). The CDR3 consists of 18 residues. V dropped 2 bases and J dropped 0 bases, with 19 bases sitting between them. The CDR3 loop reads CASSLRVLAEYSNYGYTF. Here the CDR3 DNA reads TGTGCCAGCAGCTTAAGGGTCCTCGCCGAGTACTCTAACTATGGCTACACCTTC.

V usage is TRBV7-9 and J usage is TRBJ2-3; D may be TRBD2 (6 bases). This CDR3 has 16 amino acids. CDR1 is SEHNR and CDR2 is FQNEAQ in the germline V gene (reference sequence). V was clipped by 5 bases and J by 4 bases, with 19 bases between them. CDR3 sequence reads: CASSRPSGLVPDTQYF. In DNA form, the CDR3 reads TGTGCCAGCAGCCGTCCCAGCGGGCTAGTCCCAGATACGCAGTATTTT.

This clone was seen more than once but under ten times. The chain couples TRBV27 to TRBJ2-1; D may be TRBD1 or TRBD2 (5 bases each). Germline CDR1 reads MNHEY; CDR2 reads SMNVEV (reference sequence). This CDR3 has 14 amino acids. The V end lost 0 bases, the J end lost 11 bases, and 14 bases lay between the germline ends. The CDR3 nucleotides read TGTGCCAGCAGTTTATCAAACCTCCGGGGACAGCAGTTCTTC. Encoded protein: CASSLSNLRGQQFF.

This chain uses TRBV5-1 with TRBJ2-3, with TRBD2 identical over 7 bases. CDR1 is SGHRS and CDR2 is YFSETQ in the germline V gene. Germline trimming cut 4 bases from V and 7 bases from J; bases unmatched to any gene: 9. CDR3 length equals 14 residues. CDR3 sequence: CASSGGDRGHTQYF. The CDR3 coding sequence is TGCGCCAGCAGCGGGGGGGACCGGGGCCATACGCAGTATTTT.